This entry lists 24 T cell receptor beta chains sequenced from one sample in a study of graft-versus-host responses after intestinal transplantation. Antigens of these TCRs are unknown. Assay: immunoSEQ multiplex PCR; the TCRdb copy retains only in-frame clones and omits some. The repertoire holds tens of thousands of clones, with roughly 95% as singletons. Source: unstimulated CD8+ T cells sorted from spleen or lymph node cells, taken before transplant. The source is a human donor who was the organ donor for an intestinal transplant.

This rearrangement joins TRBV4-1 to TRBJ2-7; 9 bases are a match to TRBD1. This CDR3 is 16 amino acids long. The junction had 5 bases not matched to a gene; V was cut back by 0 bases and J by 2 bases. Germline V lookup: CDR1 MGHRA, CDR2 YSYEKL. The CDR3 DNA sequence: TGCGCCAGCAGCCAAGAAGGGGGACAGGGAACCTACGAGCAGTACTTC. Translating gives CASSQEGGQGTYEQYF.

The chain links TRBV7-3 to TRBJ2-2, with D maybe TRBD1 (6 bases). The CDR3 covers 15 residues. V was pared by 2 bases and J by 3 bases, with 10 bases between. Germline assignment: CDR1 SGHTA and CDR2 FQGTGA. CDR3 sequence reads: CASSLAGADTGELFF. The CDR3 region has the DNA TGTGCCAGCAGCTTAGCAGGGGCCGACACCGGGGAGCTGTTTTTT.

This clone was seen only once. In DNA, the CDR3 is TGTGCCAGCAGCCCGCGGACTAGCTGGGGGGGGAATGAGCAGTTCTTC. Encoded protein: CASSPRTSWGGNEQFF. V is TRBV7-2 and J is TRBJ2-1; 8 nucleotides match TRBD2. V dropped 5 bases and J dropped 7; count of bases not matched to a gene: 13. This CDR3 comprises 16 residues. Germline CDR1 SGHTA, CDR2 FQGNSA.

CDR3 region: CASSYPTGGVWEQYF. The CDR3 nucleotides read TGTGCCAGCAGTTACCCGACAGGGGGTGTGTGGGAGCAGTACTTC. V and J are TRBV6-6 and TRBJ2-7; 9 bases match TRBD1. The CDR3 length is 15 residues. With V trimmed by 2 bases and J by 7 bases, 9 bases remained unmatched. Looked up from germline, CDR1 is MNHNY and CDR2 is SVGAGI (reference sequence).

The chain couples TRBV4-3 to TRBJ2-2; D uncertain. CDR3 size: 13 residues. Trimming took off 0 bases at V and 7 bases at J, with 6 bases between the two ends. Germline assignment: CDR1 LGHNA and CDR2 YSLEER. CDR3 protein: CASSQDFGGELFF. DNA for the CDR3: TGCGCCAGCAGCCAAGATTTTGGCGGGGAGCTGTTTTTT.

The chain combines TRBV4-1 with TRBJ2-3; TRBD2 might be the D (7 bases). The CDR3 has 16 amino acids. Germline V gene sequence: CDR1 MGHRA, CDR2 YSYEKL. Trimming pared 0 bases from V and 1 base from J, leaving 11 bases between. This CDR3 reads CASSQEGGGGTDTQYF. CDR3 nucleotide sequence: TGCGCCAGCAGCCAAGAAGGGGGAGGGGGCACAGATACGCAGTATTTT.

This chain links TRBV5-1 with TRBJ1-1, with a possible D match to TRBD1 (5 bases). Germline lookup yields CDR1 SGHRS and CDR2 YFSETQ. Between the trimmed V and J ends, which lost 0 bases and 3 bases, there was a span of 15 bases. The CDR3 has 16 amino acids. Written as DNA, the CDR3 is TGCGCCAGCAGCTTGGAATCCCGGGGGATGGACACTGAAGCTTTCTTT. Amino acids: CASSLESRGMDTEAFF.

The chain has TRBV28 and TRBJ1-6; D gene unclear. V was cut by 9 bases and J by 3 bases, with 15 bases left in between. The CDR3 sequence is 15 residues long. Germline V gene lookup returns CDR1 MDHEN and CDR2 SYDVKM. CDR3 region: CASASPPLYNSPLHF. Here the CDR3 DNA reads TGTGCCAGTGCTAGCCCGCCCCTCTATAATTCACCCCTCCACTTT.

V and J are TRBV4-2 and TRBJ2-2; 7 bases map to TRBD2. This CDR3 comprises 20 residues. Germline V lookup: CDR1 LGHNA, CDR2 YNFKEQ. J gave up 5 bases and V 0 bases, and 18 bases lay outside the gene matches. CDR3: CASSQEPRDLGGGETGELFF. The CDR3, as DNA: TGTGCCAGCAGCCAAGAGCCCCGGGACTTAGGCGGGGGAGAAACCGGGGAGCTGTTTTTT.

The CDR3 bases are TGTGCCAGCAGCTTAGATATGGCCACTGAAGCTTTCTTT. Encoded protein: CASSLDMATEAFF. This rearrangement joins TRBV7-7 to TRBJ1-1; unclear D gene. The germline gives CDR1 SSHAT, CDR2 FNYEAQ (reference sequence). V lost 1 base to trimming and J lost 4 bases, with 7 bases between them. This CDR3 spans 13 amino acids.

The chain has TRBV9 and TRBJ2-3; D gene ambiguous. The CDR3 runs 15 residues. V was pared by 0 bases and J by 0 bases, with 8 bases between. The germline CDR1 and CDR2 sequences are SGDLS and YYNGEE. The DNA for the CDR3 is TGTGCCAGCAGCGTAGGGCTAACGAGCACAGATACGCAGTATTTT. This translates into CASSVGLTSTDTQYF.

Written as DNA, the CDR3 is TGTGCCACCAGCAGAACTCGTAATGAAAAACTGTTTTTT. This encodes CATSRTRNEKLFF. The chain couples TRBV15 to TRBJ1-4; D unclear. Trimming took 2 bases from V and 4 from J, leaving 5 bases between them. The CDR3 is 13 residues long. Germline CDR1 is LNHNV and CDR2 is YYDKDF (reference sequence).

This clone occurred a few times. The chain uses TRBV28 and TRBJ1-4; D is possibly TRBD1 (5 bases). Germline loops: CDR1 MDHEN, CDR2 SYDVKM. Trimming removed 4 bases from V and 3 bases from J, with 15 bases in between. The CDR3 loop spans 16 amino acids. This CDR3 reads CASSSRLGPANEKLFF. Here the CDR3 DNA reads TGTGCCAGCAGTTCCCGTTTGGGGCCGGCTAATGAAAAACTGTTTTTT.

The chain joins TRBV27 to TRBJ1-5; D unresolved. Germline values: CDR1 MNHEY, CDR2 SMNVEV (reference sequence). V lost 8 bases and J 0 bases, leaving 8 bases between the germline ends. This CDR3 spans 13 amino acids. CDR3 nucleotides: TGTGCCAGCCGGTCGTATAGCAATCAGCCCCAGCATTTT. This translates into CASRSYSNQPQHF.

The CDR3 region has the DNA TGCGCCAGCAGCCAAGCCGTTGGGACAGGGGGCGCCGAGCAGTACTTC. Translated: CASSQAVGTGGAEQYF. This chain uses TRBV4-1 with TRBJ2-7; 12 nucleotides line up with TRBD1. Trimming took 1 base from V and 6 from J; bases not matched to a gene: 7. The CDR3 has 16 residues. CDR1 and CDR2 from the germline V gene are MGHRA and YSYEKL.

Notes on this clone: The same CDR3 can be traced to other DNA sequences in this sample. The chain joins TRBV11-2 to TRBJ2-7; D tentatively reads TRBD1 or TRBD2 (5 bases each). V lost 3 bases, J lost 3 bases, and 12 bases lay in between. The CDR3 is 14 residues long. Germline V gene sequence: CDR1 SGHAT, CDR2 FQNNGV. The CDR3 DNA reads TGTGCCAGCAGCTTGGCATGGGGGAGCTACGAGCAGTACTTC. Translating it yields CASSLAWGSYEQYF.

The rearrangement joins TRBV27 to TRBJ1-6, with D unresolved. Germline loops: CDR1 MNHEY, CDR2 SMNVEV (reference sequence). The CDR3 totals 14 residues. Trimming removed 6 bases at V and 5 bases at J, with 11 bases between. DNA of the CDR3: TGTGCCAGCAGCCCCTTGGTAGATAATTCACCCCTCCACTTT. Protein sequence: CASSPLVDNSPLHF.

The rearrangement joins TRBV28 to TRBJ2-7; no firm D call. V was pared by 5 bases and J by 3 bases, with 5 bases between. CDR1 and CDR2 from the germline V gene are MDHEN and SYDVKM. The CDR3 runs 11 residues. CDR3 region: CASSAYYEQYF. The DNA of the CDR3 is TGTGCCAGCAGTGCTTACTACGAGCAGTACTTC.

V gene TRBV6-4 combines with J gene TRBJ1-5; possibly TRBD1 for D (6 bases). The V gene's germline CDR1 is MRHNA and CDR2 SNTAGT. The CDR3 is 14 residues long. Between the trimmed V and J ends, which lost 7 bases and 2 bases, there was a span of 12 bases. CDR3 nucleotide sequence: TGTGCCAGCACGGGGGCGGCTCGCAATCAGCCCCAGCATTTT. Translating gives CASTGAARNQPQHF.

V and J are TRBV4-1 and TRBJ1-1; D is unresolved. CDR3 length: 14 residues. CDR1 is MGHRA, CDR2 YSYEKL, per germline. V was clipped by 0 bases and J by 7 bases, with 12 bases between them. CDR3 in amino acids: CASSQDWLSGEAFF. The CDR3 DNA follows: TGCGCCAGCAGCCAAGATTGGCTGTCAGGTGAAGCTTTCTTT.

This rearrangement joins TRBV7-6 to TRBJ1-1; TRBD1 matches at 8 bases. The CDR3 runs 16 residues. Germline CDR1 is SGHVS and CDR2 is FNYEAQ. The trim removed 3 bases at V and 1 base at J, leaving 7 bases unmatched. CDR3: CASSLPATGANTEAFF. CDR3 in DNA: TGTGCCAGCAGCTTGCCGGCGACAGGGGCGAACACTGAAGCTTTCTTT.

The V gene is TRBV7-9, the J gene TRBJ1-4; tentative D call: TRBD1 (6 bases). The germline CDR1 and CDR2 sequences are SEHNR and FQNEAQ (reference sequence). V lost 0 bases and J 7 bases, leaving 15 bases between the germline ends. The CDR3 consists of 16 residues. CDR3 DNA sequence: TGTGCCAGCAGCTTAGCGGGCCGGGGGCTTTTTGAAAAACTGTTTTTT. As protein: CASSLAGRGLFEKLFF.

The chain couples TRBV9 to TRBJ1-1; 7 positions match TRBD1. Germline loops: CDR1 SGDLS, CDR2 YYNGEE. The CDR3 totals 13 residues. With V trimmed by 5 bases and J by 6 bases, 7 bases remained unmatched. CDR3 in amino acids: CASSFTGVSEAFF. CDR3 sequence (DNA): TGTGCCAGCAGTTTTACAGGGGTTTCTGAAGCTTTCTTT.

The chain has TRBV30 and TRBJ2-5; the match to TRBD2 covers 9 bases. After removal of 4 bases from V and 5 bases from J, the junction contained 14 bases not matched to a gene. Germline V CDR1 and CDR2: GTSNPN, SVGIG (reference sequence). The CDR3 is 16 residues long. Written as DNA, the CDR3 is TGTGCCTGGAAGTATGGTAGGGGACTAGCCGTGGAGACCCAGTACTTC. Residues: CAWKYGRGLAVETQYF.